This T cell receptor beta chain was found in a study of blood T cells in healthy people across ages. In this sample, this clonotype turned up a few times. Primed by a sample-barcoded 5' primer and a J-beta primer mix, a second PCR proceeded for 7 to 11 cycles. MiXCR was run by TCRdb on the 5' RACE reads, yielding one entry per CDR3 protein. The repertoire holds approximately 600,000 distinct CDR3 sequences, with roughly 50% as singletons. This CDR3 is built from 17 residues. CDR1 and CDR2 from the germline V gene are MGHRA and YSYEKL. The V and J ends lost 4 bases and 6 bases, in that order; junction bases with no gene match: 13.

The chain uses TRBV4-1 and TRBJ2-3; 10 bases are a match to TRBD2. Source material: blood. The source is a man between 60 and 70 years old in good health. CDR3 in amino acids: CASSPGVARTSGDTQYF. CDR3 in DNA: TGCGCCAGCAGCCCCGGGGTGGCACGGACTAGCGGCGATACGCAGTATTTT.